The 5 T cell receptor beta chains below come from one sample, sequenced in a study of control samples from healthy donors and cancer patients. The data were produced by immunoSEQ multiplex PCR, yet TCRdb's version contains in-frame clones alone and is incomplete. The repertoire holds over 100,000 clones, with around 92% as singletons. Sample: blood. The receptors here all came from a woman between 45 and 65 years old in good health.

J is TRBJ2-3 and V is TRBV3-1 (or the pseudogene TRBV3-2); perhaps D is TRBD1 or TRBD2 (5 bases each). CDR1 is LGHDT, CDR2 YNNKEL, per germline (reference sequence). The CDR3 runs 14 residues. V gave up 1 base and J gave up 2 bases, with 7 bases separating them. Here the CDR3 DNA reads TGTGCCAGCAGCCAAGTGGGGGTCACAGATACGCAGTATTTT. Its translation: CASSQVGVTDTQYF.

The V gene is TRBV5-4, the J gene TRBJ1-1; no clear D. Germline V CDR1 and CDR2: SGHNT, YYREEE (reference sequence). The V gene lost 0 bases and the J gene lost 0 bases, with 3 bases spanning the gap. This CDR3 contains 13 residues. This CDR3 is CASSLVLNTEAFF. CDR3 coding DNA: TGTGCCAGCAGCTTGGTTCTGAACACTGAAGCTTTCTTT.

This clone appeared a single time. Other DNA sequences in the same sample also yield this CDR3. This rearrangement joins TRBV5-1 to TRBJ2-5, with 9 positions matching TRBD2. The trim removed 1 base at V and 2 bases at J, leaving 6 bases unmatched. CDR1 and CDR2 (germline): SGHRS, YFSETQ. The length of the CDR3 is 16 residues. CDR3 coding DNA: TGCGCCAGCAGCTTGATTAGCGGGGGTCGGCAAGAGACCCAGTACTTC. Encoded protein: CASSLISGGRQETQYF.

The chain employs TRBV19 and TRBJ1-2; the D gene is possibly TRBD1 (5 bases). CDR3 length equals 17 residues. V shed 1 base and J shed 4 bases, with 19 bases lying between them. Germline lookup yields CDR1 LNHDA and CDR2 SQIVND (reference sequence). The CDR3 region is CASSIASSETAPYGYTF. The DNA of the CDR3 is TGTGCCAGTAGTATAGCGTCGAGTGAGACAGCTCCCTATGGCTACACCTTC. The full variable domain, its missing parts supplied by reference TRBV19 and TRBJ1-2, is DGGITQSPKYLFRKEGQNVTLSCEQNLNHDAMYWYRQDPGQGLRLIYYSQIVNDFQKGDIAEGYSVSREKKESFPLTVTSAQKNPTAFYLCASSIASSETAPYGYTFGSGTRLTVV.

This clone showed up just once. V and J are TRBV5-6 and TRBJ2-7; 13 nucleotides align to TRBD2. The ends lost 0 bases at V and 3 bases at J; junction bases unmatched: 3. Germline V gene data show CDR1 as SGHDT and CDR2 as YYEEEE. The CDR3 sequence is 16 residues long. As DNA, the CDR3 is TGTGCCAGCAGCTTGGGACTAGCGGGGGGTTACTACGAGCAGTACTTC. It specifies CASSLGLAGGYYEQYF.